The rows below give T cell receptor beta chains drawn from one sample of a study of shared clonotypes between healthy human individuals. The table came from immunoSEQ multiplex PCR; TCRdb's copy has only in-frame clones and leaves some out. The sample records about 2.4 million clones, around nine tenths being singletons. The sample consisted of naive CD4+ T cells sorted from blood. The receptor source for this set is a man younger than 35 in good health. Both conserved end residues are part of each CDR3. A D gene is named only where the DNA matches it firmly. Size values are once, few and many counts, or a class for expanded clones, and some rows have none.

j_call,cdr3_length,v_call,d_call,clone_size,cdr3_aa,cdr3_nt
TRBJ2-2,13,TRBV7-3,NA,NA,CASSRDSTGELFF,TGTGCCAGCAGCAGGGATAGCACCGGGGAGCTGTTTTTT
TRBJ2-5,18,TRBV19,TRBD2,NA,CASSISPPGTSGKETQYF,TGTGCCAGTAGTATATCCCCCCCCGGGACTAGCGGAAAAGAGACCCAGTACTTC
TRBJ1-6,12,TRBV6-1,NA,NA,CASSETNSPLHF,TGTGCCAGCAGTGAAACGAATTCACCCCTCCACTTT
TRBJ2-7,11,TRBV10-3,NA,NA,CAIAVSYEQYF,TGTGCCATCGCGGTCTCCTACGAGCAGTACTTC
TRBJ2-7,12,TRBV10-2,TRBD1,NA,CASTGQDYEQYF,TGCGCCAGCACCGGACAGGACTACGAGCAGTACTTC
TRBJ1-3,11,TRBV7-9,NA,NA,CASSSGNTIYF,TGTGCCAGCAGTAGTGGAAACACCATATATTTT
TRBJ2-7,15,TRBV11-2,NA,NA,CASSLVGAVLYEQYF,TGTGCCAGCAGCTTAGTAGGGGCAGTCCTCTACGAGCAGTACTTC
TRBJ2-2,14,TRBV7-2,NA,NA,CASSPLTNTGELFF,TGTGCCAGCAGCCCCCTGACGAACACCGGGGAGCTGTTTTTT
TRBJ1-3,16,TRBV6-1,TRBD1,NA,CASSKGQGAPGNTIYF,TGTGCCAGCAGTAAAGGACAGGGGGCGCCTGGAAACACCATATATTTT
TRBJ2-5,16,TRBV5-1,NA,NA,CASSSSGTRDWETQYF,TGCGCCAGCAGCTCCTCCGGGACTCGGGATTGGGAGACCCAGTACTTC
TRBJ2-2,16,TRBV7-9,NA,NA,CASSSVEGSNTGELFF,TGTGCCAGCAGCTCCGTAGAGGGTTCGAACACCGGGGAGCTGTTTTTT
TRBJ1-2,13,TRBV5-6,NA,NA,CASSLVGDYGYTF,TGTGCCAGCAGCTTGGTAGGGGACTATGGCTACACCTTC
TRBJ1-3,15,TRBV7-2,NA,NA,CASSKSTSPGNTIYF,TGTGCCAGCAGTAAGTCAACTTCACCTGGAAACACCATATATTTT
TRBJ2-3,12,TRBV18,NA,once,CASSRKGDTQYF,TGTGCCAGCTCACGGAAGGGGGATACGCAGTATTTT
TRBJ1-6,13,TRBV30,NA,few,CAWSEKTNSPLHF,TGTGCCTGGAGTGAGAAGACTAATTCACCCCTCCACTTT
TRBJ2-7,14,TRBV7-9,TRBD1,NA,CASSRIDRAYEQYF,TGTGCCAGCAGCCGTATCGACAGGGCCTACGAGCAGTACTTC
TRBJ2-7,12,TRBV9,NA,few,CASSVGTGPQYF,TGTGCCAGCAGCGTAGGTACAGGCCCTCAGTACTTC
TRBJ2-7,13,TRBV6-6,TRBD2,few,CASCREGSYEQYF,TGTGCCAGCTGTAGGGAGGGAAGCTACGAGCAGTACTTC
TRBJ2-7,20,TRBV7-8,TRBD2,NA,CASSSGGRTSGRAFAYEQYF,TGTGCCAGCAGCTCCGGGGGGAGGACTAGCGGGAGGGCCTTTGCCTACGAGCAGTACTTC
TRBJ2-5,15,TRBV13,NA,NA,CASSKGGMGGETQYF,TGTGCCAGCAGCAAAGGCGGGATGGGTGGAGAGACCCAGTACTTC
TRBJ1-1,16,TRBV4-2,NA,once,CASSQWASAMNTEAFF,TGTGCCAGCAGCCAATGGGCTTCGGCCATGAACACTGAAGCTTTCTTT
TRBJ2-7,19,TRBV11-3,TRBD2,NA,CASSLDPPLTSGRRGEQYF,TGTGCCAGCAGCTTAGATCCCCCTCTTACTAGCGGGCGGAGGGGGGAGCAGTACTTC
TRBJ1-3,11,TRBV28,NA,NA,CASSNANTIYF,TGTGCCAGCAGTAACGCTAACACCATATATTTT
TRBJ1-1,15,TRBV10-2,NA,NA,CASSESRILNTEAFF,TGCGCCAGCAGTGAGTCGAGGATCCTTAACACTGAAGCTTTCTTT
TRBJ1-5,16,TRBV5-1,NA,NA,CASSQSNRDNNQPQHF,TGCGCCAGCAGCCAGTCTAACCGGGACAACAATCAGCCCCAGCATTTT
TRBJ2-3,16,TRBV27,NA,NA,CASSLSGLGPADTQYF,TGTGCCAGCAGTTTATCGGGGTTAGGCCCAGCAGATACGCAGTATTTT
TRBJ1-5,19,TRBV5-4,TRBD1,NA,CASSWSGTGVRDSNQPQHF,TGTGCCAGCAGCTGGTCCGGGACAGGGGTCAGGGATAGCAATCAGCCCCAGCATTTT
TRBJ1-1,15,TRBV7-2,NA,NA,CASSPYSAGITEAFF,TGTGCCAGCAGCCCGTACTCAGCGGGGATCACTGAAGCTTTCTTT
TRBJ1-5,15,TRBV5-1,TRBD1,NA,CASSLDPGGNQPQHF,TGCGCCAGCAGCTTGGACCCAGGGGGGAATCAGCCCCAGCATTTT
TRBJ1-1,15,TRBV18,TRBD1,once,CASSLLGQGATEAFF,TGTGCCAGCTCACTACTGGGACAGGGGGCCACTGAAGCTTTCTTT
TRBJ1-5,16,TRBV7-8,NA,NA,CASIRPSAGVNQPQHF,TGTGCCAGCATCAGACCGTCGGCAGGGGTAAATCAGCCCCAGCATTTT
TRBJ2-3,15,TRBV7-2,NA,NA,CASSPNTGPADTQYF,TGTGCCAGCAGCCCCAACACAGGGCCCGCAGATACGCAGTATTTT
TRBJ1-4,15,TRBV7-9,NA,NA,CASSLGRGGNEKLFF,TGTGCCAGCAGCTTGGGACGGGGGGGAAATGAAAAACTGTTTTTT
TRBJ1-3,17,TRBV7-6,TRBD1,NA,CASSLVRGALSGNTIYF,TGTGCCAGCAGCTTAGTCAGGGGGGCACTCTCTGGAAACACCATATATTTT
TRBJ1-5,16,TRBV10-1,TRBD1,NA,CASSEKQGYSNQPQHF,TGCGCCAGCAGTGAAAAACAGGGGTATAGCAATCAGCCCCAGCATTTT